Listed below are T cell receptor beta chains from one sample, sequenced in a study of T cells in Graves' hyperthyroidism and ophthalmopathy. Each CDR3 protein is one row after TCRdb ran MiXCR on the multiplex PCR reads. This repertoire shows roughly 740,000 distinct CDR3 sequences, roughly 15% found once; its top ten account for 8.4%. Material for sequencing was blood. The receptor source for this set is a young man with Graves' hyperthyroidism. The CDR3 runs from the conserved cysteine through the conserved F or W. The D gene is left open where the match is weak. A row's size may be missing; if present it is once, few, many or a size class.

few | TRBJ2-1 | . | TRBV20-1 | CSANEGSGSYNEQFF | TGCAGTGCTAATGAAGGAAGCGGTTCCTACAATGAGCAGTTCTTC
many | TRBJ1-1 | TRBD1 | TRBV12-3/TRBV12-4 | CASSRDRVGTEAFF | TGTGCCAGCAGTCGAGACAGGGTTGGCACTGAAGCTTTCTTT
many | TRBJ2-1 | TRBD2 | TRBV20-1 | CSARSGRIDYEQFF | TGCAGTGCTAGGAGCGGGAGGATCGACTATGAGCAGTTCTTC
few | TRBJ1-1 | . | TRBV7-9 | CASSHGEEGFF | TGTGCCAGCAGTCACGGGGAGGAAGGTTTCTTT
. | TRBJ2-7 | TRBD2 | TRBV20-1 | CSARVLGLAGGEQYF | TGCAGTGCTAGAGTTCTGGGACTAGCGGGCGGCGAGCAGTACTTC
few | TRBJ1-4 | . | TRBV4-2 | CASSQTTGAGEKLFF | TGTGCCAGCAGCCAAACGACCGGGGCGGGTGAAAAACTGTTTTTT
. | TRBJ1-5 | . | TRBV10-3 | CAIGRENNQPQHF | TGTGCCATCGGGCGTGAAAATAATCAGCCCCAGCATTTT
. | TRBJ1-5 | . | TRBV6-9 | CASSYMTWAQPQHF | TGTGCCAGCAGTTACATGACATGGGCCCAGCCCCAGCATTTT
few | TRBJ1-2 | . | TRBV9 | CASSATGSRSSNYGYTF | TGTGCCAGCAGCGCGACAGGTTCTCGAAGCTCTAACTATGGCTACACCTTC
many | TRBJ2-1 | TRBD2 | TRBV20-1 | CSARDGREVEQFF | TGCAGTGCTAGAGATGGTCGGGAGGTTGAGCAGTTCTTC
many | TRBJ2-1 | TRBD2 | TRBV2 | CASTLGLAGGEQFF | TGTGCCAGCACCCTGGGACTAGCGGGTGGTGAGCAGTTCTTC
. | TRBJ2-7 | . | TRBV6-6 | CASSYSLSRSYEQYF | TGTGCCAGCAGTTACTCCTTAAGCCGCTCCTACGAGCAGTACTTC
many | TRBJ2-5 | . | TRBV28 | CASSPRPKQETQYF | TGTGCCAGCAGTCCGAGACCGAAACAAGAGACCCAGTACTTC
. | TRBJ2-1 | TRBD2 | TRBV27 | CASSNREDPNEQFF | TGTGCCAGCAGTAACCGGGAGGATCCTAATGAGCAGTTCTTC
few | TRBJ2-7 | TRBD1 | TRBV20-1 | CSARTIGQGVGYEQYF | TGCAGTGCTAGAACTATCGGACAGGGCGTTGGCTACGAGCAGTACTTC
many | TRBJ1-1 | . | TRBV5-1 | CASSLETWRIEAFF | TGCGCCAGCAGCTTGGAGACATGGCGGATAGAAGCTTTCTTT
few | TRBJ2-5 | TRBD1 | TRBV19 | CASRDRGRGETQYF | TGTGCCAGTCGGGACAGGGGGCGTGGAGAGACCCAGTACTTC
many | TRBJ1-1 | . | TRBV30 | CAWSGGRGFEAFF | TGTGCCTGGAGTGGGGGACGCGGTTTTGAAGCTTTCTTT
many | TRBJ2-5 | TRBD2 | TRBV6-1 | CASGLAGETQYF | TGTGCCAGTGGACTAGCGGGAGAGACCCAGTACTTC
many | TRBJ2-7 | . | TRBV28 | CASRGSEGLSSYEQYF | TGTGCCAGCAGGGGGTCGGAGGGATTGAGCTCCTACGAGCAGTACTTC
many | TRBJ2-1 | . | TRBV27 | CASSYGPDNEQFF | TGTGCCAGCAGTTATGGACCCGACAATGAGCAGTTCTTC
many | TRBJ2-7 | TRBD2 | TRBV12-3/TRBV12-4 | CASTPSGRAREQYF | TGTGCCAGCACCCCAAGCGGGAGGGCAAGGGAGCAGTACTTC
few | TRBJ1-1 | TRBD1 | TRBV19 | CASSPAGGTEAFF | TGTGCCAGTAGCCCGGCAGGGGGCACTGAAGCTTTCTTT
. | TRBJ2-7 | . | TRBV20-1 | CSARDWRYEQYF | TGCAGTGCTAGAGATTGGCGGTACGAGCAGTACTTC
few | TRBJ2-7 | TRBD2 | TRBV4-2 | CASSRPTSGRHEQYF | TGTGCCAGCAGCCGACCCACTAGCGGGAGGCACGAGCAGTACTTC
many | TRBJ1-2 | TRBD1 | TRBV28 | CASTPSTGVNYGYTF | TGTGCCAGCACCCCCTCGACAGGGGTTAACTATGGCTACACCTTC
few | TRBJ2-7 | . | TRBV7-8 | CASSPTHGYTNYEQYF | TGTGCCAGCAGCCCTACCCATGGCTATACGAACTACGAGCAGTACTTC
. | TRBJ1-6 | . | TRBV28 | CASQTSGWARRDSPLHF | TGTGCCAGCCAAACATCAGGATGGGCCCGAAGGGATTCACCCCTCCACTTT
. | TRBJ1-2 | . | TRBV30 | CAWSSDSLYGYTF | TGTGCCTGGTCCTCGGACAGCCTCTATGGCTACACCTTC
. | TRBJ2-1 | TRBD2 | TRBV3-1 | CASSQSSGGRFF | TGTGCCAGCAGCCAATCTAGCGGGGGCCGGTTCTTC
few | TRBJ2-5 | . | TRBV20-1 | CSARGRAPFQEAQYF | TGCAGTGCTAGAGGCCGAGCACCATTCCAGGAGGCCCAGTACTTC
. | TRBJ2-1 | . | TRBV9 | CASSVQSKEFEQFF | TGTGCCAGCAGCGTTCAAAGTAAGGAGTTTGAGCAGTTCTTC
. | TRBJ2-1 | TRBD2 | TRBV4-1 | CASSLSGSGNEQFF | TGCGCCAGCAGCTTAAGCGGGAGCGGGAATGAGCAGTTCTTC
few | TRBJ1-1 | . | TRBV28 | CATSTPSGSEAFF | TGTGCCACCTCGACACCCTCGGGATCTGAAGCTTTCTTT
. | TRBJ1-1 | . | TRBV14 | CASRNSGLNTEAFF | TGTGCCAGCAGAAATAGCGGCCTGAACACTGAAGCTTTCTTT
. | TRBJ1-4 | . | TRBV29-1 | CSVGSGEEKLFF | TGCAGCGTTGGGTCCGGGGAGGAAAAACTGTTTTTT
. | TRBJ1-2 | TRBD1 | TRBV19 | CASSSYRGPLPSDGYTF | TGTGCCAGTAGTTCTTACAGGGGGCCGCTTCCTTCGGATGGCTACACCTTC
. | TRBJ1-5 | . | TRBV28 | CASGPRVWQPQHF | TGTGCCAGCGGACCTAGGGTCTGGCAGCCCCAGCATTTT
. | TRBJ1-5 | . | TRBV7-9 | CASSPGLYQPQHF | TGTGCCAGCAGCCCAGGACTCTATCAGCCCCAGCATTTT
. | TRBJ2-2 | TRBD2 | TRBV5-1 | CASSLESGGRANTGELFF | TGCGCCAGCAGCTTGGAATCTGGCGGGAGGGCCAACACCGGGGAGCTGTTTTTT
few | TRBJ1-4 | . | TRBV2 | CASSGTFLTNEKLFF | TGTGCCAGCAGTGGAACCTTCTTAACTAATGAAAAACTGTTTTTT
. | TRBJ2-7 | TRBD2 | TRBV20-1 | CSARTSGSAEQYF | TGCAGTGCTAGGACTAGCGGGAGCGCCGAGCAGTACTTC
many | TRBJ2-3 | . | TRBV18 | CASSPETPPVGAQYF | TGTGCCAGCTCACCAGAGACTCCACCCGTGGGTGCGCAGTATTTT
many | TRBJ2-5 | . | TRBV7-3 | CASSLMGPGETQYF | TGTGCCAGCAGCTTGATGGGACCAGGAGAGACCCAGTACTTC
. | TRBJ1-1 | . | TRBV29-1 | CSVPGLWIGTEAFF | TGCAGCGTTCCCGGGCTTTGGATCGGTACTGAAGCTTTCTTT
many | TRBJ1-6 | . | TRBV18 | CASSPLESNSPLHF | TGTGCCAGCTCACCACTGGAGTCTAATTCACCCCTCCACTTT
few | TRBJ2-7 | . | TRBV15 | CATSRDLGGVLPRGLYEQYF | TGTGCCACCAGCAGAGATCTAGGGGGAGTCCTACCGAGGGGCCTCTACGAGCAGTACTTC
. | TRBJ2-2 | TRBD1 | TRBV20-1 | CSASSPGQGNTGELFF | TGCAGTGCCTCGAGTCCGGGACAGGGTAACACCGGGGAGCTGTTTTTT
many | TRBJ2-7 | . | TRBV7-2 | CASSTSGSSYEQYF | TGTGCCAGCAGTACCAGCGGTAGCTCCTACGAGCAGTACTTC
. | TRBJ1-2 | . | TRBV6-1 | CASSSGGVYGYTF | TGTGCCAGCAGCTCTGGGGGCGTCTATGGCTACACCTTC
. | TRBJ1-1 | TRBD1 | TRBV28 | CASTSGGGDTEAFF | TGTGCCAGCACCTCAGGGGGGGGGGACACTGAAGCTTTCTTT